One and the same sample provided the 18 T cell receptor beta chains below, sequenced in a study of T cell responses to AZD1222 COVID-19 vaccine. Only in-frame clones appear in the TCRdb table, and some are missing; sequencing was by immunoSEQ multiplex PCR. This sample yields about 130,000 clones, of which around 92% are seen a single time; about 2.1% belongs to the top ten. Here the sequenced sample was peripheral blood, taken on day 0 of AZD1222 vaccination. The receptors were sampled from an adult in good health.

This chain connects TRBV5-1 to TRBJ1-6; 9 positions match TRBD1. The V segment lost 4 bases and the J segment 7 bases; nucleotides outside the gene matches: 6. Germline loops: CDR1 SGHRS, CDR2 YFSETQ. The CDR3 runs to 15 residues. The CDR3 bases are TGCGCCAGCAGCCGGGACAGGGTGCCGAATTCACCCCTCCACTTT. Translated, it gives CASSRDRVPNSPLHF.

The chain is built from TRBV18 and TRBJ1-2; 7 nucleotides line up with TRBD1. The CDR3 has 16 amino acids. Trimming cost V 4 bases and J 0 bases; bases outside gene matches: 8. In germline, CDR1 is KGHSH, CDR2 LQKENI. CDR3 region: CASSLGQAIANYGYTF. In DNA, the CDR3 is TGTGCCAGCTCACTCGGACAGGCCATTGCTAACTATGGCTACACCTTC.

The chain links TRBV7-6 to TRBJ2-3, with 7 bases lining up with TRBD1. J was trimmed by 2 bases and V by 6 bases; bases with no gene match: 8. CDR3 length: 15 amino acids. CDR1 SGHVS and CDR2 FNYEAQ come from the germline V gene. Here the CDR3 reads CASSFRQGNTDTQYF. As DNA, the CDR3 is TGTGCCAGCAGTTTTCGACAGGGCAACACAGATACGCAGTATTTT.

This rearrangement joins TRBV12-3 or TRBV12-4 to TRBJ1-2; D gene unclear. The CDR3 length is 13 residues. The ends were cut back, 6 bases at V and 6 bases at J, with 14 bases in the middle. The CDR3 loop reads CASSPARTHGYTF. CDR3 DNA: TGTGCCAGCAGCCCGGCGAGGACTCATGGCTACACCTTC.

The chain combines TRBV15 with TRBJ1-2; no firm D call. Per the germline V gene, CDR1 is LNHNV and CDR2 is YYDKDF (reference sequence). Trimming took 0 bases from V and 4 from J, leaving 12 bases between them. The CDR3 covers 15 residues. The CDR3 here is CATSRDSPELYGYTF. The CDR3 DNA sequence: TGTGCCACCAGCAGAGACAGCCCAGAGCTCTATGGCTACACCTTC.

The rearrangement joins TRBV3-1 (or the pseudogene TRBV3-2) to TRBJ2-5, with 7 bases that match TRBD1. The CDR3 is 15 residues long. Germline V gene data show CDR1 as LGHDT and CDR2 as YNNKEL (reference sequence). V lost 4 bases, J lost 1 base, and 6 bases stayed unmatched. Written as DNA, the CDR3 is TGTGCCAGCAGCCTTCCGACAGGGCGCCAAGAGACCCAGTACTTC. Translated: CASSLPTGRQETQYF.

This rearrangement joins TRBV5-1 to TRBJ1-1, with D tentatively TRBD1 (5 bases). The V gene lost 0 bases and the J gene lost 5 bases, with 14 bases spanning the gap. This CDR3 region has 15 residues. Germline loops: CDR1 SGHRS, CDR2 YFSETQ. DNA for the CDR3: TGCGCCAGCAGCTTGGACCAGGGCGGGAATACTGAAGCTTTCTTT. Protein product: CASSLDQGGNTEAFF.

This CDR3 is CASSLAGQLEQYF. CDR3 in DNA: TGCGCCAGCAGCTTGGCGGGACAGCTCGAGCAGTACTTC. The chain links TRBV5-1 to TRBJ2-7, with 7 bases that match TRBD1. After removal of 0 bases from V and 6 bases from J, the junction contained 3 bases not matched to a gene. The CDR3 extends over 13 amino acids. CDR1 is SGHRS and CDR2 is YFSETQ in the germline V gene.

The V and J genes are TRBV18 and TRBJ2-3, with 8 bases aligning to TRBD2. Germline assignment: CDR1 KGHSH and CDR2 LQKENI. J gave up 3 bases and V 8 bases, and 10 bases lay outside the gene matches. The CDR3 has 15 residues. The CDR3 spells CASHRAGVATDTQYF. The DNA of the CDR3 is TGTGCCAGCCATAGAGCGGGGGTCGCAACAGATACGCAGTATTTT. The variable domain in full, with the rest retrieved from reference TRBV18 and TRBJ2-3, is NAGVMQNPRHLVRRRGQEARLRCSPMKGHSHVYWYRQLPEEGLKFMVYLQKENIIDESGMPKERFSAEFPKEGPSILRIQQVVRGDSAAYFCASHRAGVATDTQYFGPGTRLTVL.

V usage is TRBV6-1 and J usage is TRBJ2-2; D is perhaps TRBD2 (5 bases). Germline CDR1 MNHNS, CDR2 SASEGT. CDR3 size: 16 residues. Deletions cut 3 bases from V and 0 bases from J, with 11 bases between. The CDR3 nucleotides are TGTGCCAGCAGTGAGAGGGAACGGACGAACACCGGGGAGCTGTTTTTT. Its protein product is CASSERERTNTGELFF.

The V and J genes are TRBV11-1 and TRBJ1-1, with 11 bases lining up with TRBD1. The ends lost 5 bases at V and 3 bases at J; junction bases unmatched: 5. The CDR3 is 15 amino acids. Germline-derived CDR1 and CDR2 are SGHAT and FQDESV (reference sequence). The CDR3 sequence: CASSHGTGGDTEAFF. DNA of the CDR3: TGTGCCAGCAGCCACGGGACAGGGGGAGACACTGAAGCTTTCTTT.

The chain couples TRBV7-9 to TRBJ1-6, with 7 bases identical to TRBD1. This CDR3 spans 16 amino acids. V lost 6 bases to trimming and J lost 2 bases; unmatched junction nucleotides: 7. Germline V gene sequence: CDR1 SEHNR, CDR2 FQNEAQ (reference sequence). The CDR3 DNA sequence: TGTGCCAGCAGTATGGACAGGCCAACCTATAATTCACCCCTCCACTTT. Encoded protein: CASSMDRPTYNSPLHF.

The rearrangement uses TRBV27 and TRBJ2-2; perhaps TRBD1 as D (6 bases). The CDR3 sequence is 13 residues long. V lost 6 bases to trimming and J lost 5 bases, with 10 bases between them. Germline V gene lookup returns CDR1 MNHEY and CDR2 SMNVEV (reference sequence). The chain's CDR3 is CASSETGTGELFF. The CDR3 nucleotides read TGTGCCAGCAGCGAAACAGGGACCGGGGAGCTGTTTTTT.

The genes are TRBV24-1 and TRBJ2-1; D is possibly TRBD1 or TRBD2 (5 bases each). Trimming took off 3 bases at V and 6 bases at J, with 14 bases between the two ends. The CDR3 covers 15 residues. Germline V gene lookup returns CDR1 KGHDR and CDR2 SFDVKD. The CDR3 region has the DNA TGTGCCACCAGTGATAGGGGACCTAACACCAATGAGCAGTTCTTC. It translates to CATSDRGPNTNEQFF.

The chain links TRBV10-3 to TRBJ2-2, with a tentative D call TRBD1 (5 bases). V was trimmed by 7 bases and J by 6 bases, leaving 9 bases between them. This CDR3 is built from 12 residues. Germline assignment: CDR1 ENHRY and CDR2 SYGVKD. CDR3: CAINVGAGELFF. The CDR3 DNA is TGTGCCATCAATGTAGGGGCCGGGGAGCTGTTTTTT.

The V call is TRBV7-2, the J call TRBJ2-1; D is possibly TRBD1 or TRBD2 (5 bases each). V dropped 6 bases and J dropped 12 bases, with 12 bases sitting between them. Germline CDR1 SGHTA, CDR2 FQGNSA. This CDR3 contains 11 residues. The CDR3 here is CASRVGEWQFF. In DNA form, the CDR3 reads TGTGCCAGCAGGGTGGGGGAATGGCAGTTCTTC.

The rearrangement links TRBV27 to TRBJ1-5; no definite D call. The V end lost 3 bases, the J end lost 3 bases, and 9 bases lay between the germline ends. There are 14 residues in the CDR3. Looked up from germline, CDR1 is MNHEY and CDR2 is SMNVEV (reference sequence). The CDR3 region is CASSFGGSNQPQHF. CDR3 sequence (DNA): TGTGCCAGCAGTTTCGGCGGCTCCAATCAGCCCCAGCATTTT.

The rearrangement links TRBV27 to TRBJ1-4; no reliable D call. The CDR3 is 16 residues long. V was pared by 2 bases and J by 4 bases, with 14 bases between. Germline V lookup: CDR1 MNHEY, CDR2 SMNVEV (reference sequence). CDR3 DNA sequence: TGTGCCAGCAGTTTAAGGGCCGTAGCCTATAATGAAAAACTGTTTTTT. Its translation: CASSLRAVAYNEKLFF.